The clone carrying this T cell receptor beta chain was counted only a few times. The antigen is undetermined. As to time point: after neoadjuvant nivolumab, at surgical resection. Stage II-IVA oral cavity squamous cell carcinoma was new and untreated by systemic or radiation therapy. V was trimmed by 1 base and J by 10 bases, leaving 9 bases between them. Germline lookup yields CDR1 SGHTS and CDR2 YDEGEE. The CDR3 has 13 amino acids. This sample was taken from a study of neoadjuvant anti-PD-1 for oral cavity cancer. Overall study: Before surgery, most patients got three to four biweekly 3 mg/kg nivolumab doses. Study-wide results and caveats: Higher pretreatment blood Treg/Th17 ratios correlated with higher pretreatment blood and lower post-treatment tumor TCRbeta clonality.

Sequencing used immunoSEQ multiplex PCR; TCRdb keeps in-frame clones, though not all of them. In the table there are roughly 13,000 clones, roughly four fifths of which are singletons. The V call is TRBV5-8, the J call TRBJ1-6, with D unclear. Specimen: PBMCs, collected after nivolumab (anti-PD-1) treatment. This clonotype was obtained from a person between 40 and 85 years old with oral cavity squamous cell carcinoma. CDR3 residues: CASSLREQSPLHF. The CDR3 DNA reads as TGTGCCAGCAGCTTGAGGGAGCAATCACCCCTCCACTTT.